The clone carrying this T cell receptor beta chain has a handful of counts. Germline V gene data show CDR1 as SQVTM and CDR2 as ANQGSEA. V lost 3 bases, J lost 4 bases, and 15 bases lay in between. This CDR3 has 14 residues. The record originates from a study of T cell responses to AZD1222 COVID-19 vaccine. About the study: Combined were second doses at about 4 or about 12 weeks.

Sequencing was performed with immunoSEQ multiplex PCR; in TCRdb, only in-frame clones are kept and a portion is missing. The data contain about 130,000 clones, about 86% of them singletons. Source: peripheral blood, taken on day 0 of AZD1222 vaccination. This sequence originates from an adult in good health. The chain recombines TRBV29-1 with TRBJ1-1, with D perhaps TRBD1 (5 bases). The CDR3 nucleotides read TGCAGCGTTGACAAGGGAGGGGTCGCCACTGAAGCTTTCTTT. Its translation: CSVDKGGVATEAFF.